The 16 T cell receptor beta chains below come from one sample, sequenced in a study of PD-1 blockade in classical Hodgkin lymphoma. After autologous stem cell transplantation all patients relapsed, and prior brentuximab vedotin exposure differed between cohorts. Data came from immunoSEQ multiplex PCR; TCRdb stores just in-frame clones and leaves some out. The sample has about 110,000 clones; nearly 90% are singletons. This specimen was peripheral blood mononuclear cells (PBMCs), taken before the second cycle of nivolumab. The receptors were sampled from a human donor with classical Hodgkin lymphoma.

The V and J genes are TRBV2 and TRBJ2-7; D gene unclear. V was trimmed by 6 bases and J by 0 bases, leaving 12 bases between them. CDR1 and CDR2 from the germline V gene are SNHLY and FYNNEI. The CDR3 totals 14 residues. For the CDR3, the DNA is TGTGCCAGCAGGTCTGAAGGAAGCTCCTACGAGCAGTACTTC. The encoded protein is CASRSEGSSYEQYF.

The V and J genes are TRBV6-5 and TRBJ2-7; 13 bases agree with TRBD2. Germline loops: CDR1 MNHEY, CDR2 SVGAGI. The J segment lost 6 bases and the V segment lost 6 bases, leaving 8 bases of the junction unmatched. This CDR3 contains 15 residues. The CDR3 is CASSAGLAGVSEQYF. In DNA form, the CDR3 reads TGTGCCAGCAGCGCCGGACTAGCGGGAGTCTCCGAGCAGTACTTC.

This clone has a single count. The rearrangement uses TRBV6-5 and TRBJ1-1, with 7 nucleotides matching TRBD1. The CDR3 spans 15 residues. J was trimmed by 6 bases and V by 2 bases; bases with no gene match: 9. Germline loops: CDR1 MNHEY, CDR2 SVGAGI. The CDR3 sequence: CASSYRTGVFAEAFF. The DNA of the CDR3 is TGTGCCAGCAGTTACAGAACAGGGGTGTTTGCTGAAGCTTTCTTT.

A single count supports this clone. V usage is TRBV7-2 and J usage is TRBJ1-1; D perhaps matches TRBD1 (5 bases). The CDR3 length is 14 residues. V shed 5 bases and J shed 4 bases, with 14 bases lying between them. Germline values: CDR1 SGHTA, CDR2 FQGNSA. The CDR3 spells CASSPPRQFTEAFF. The CDR3 DNA reads as TGTGCCAGCAGCCCTCCTCGACAGTTCACTGAAGCTTTCTTT. Supplemented by reference TRBV7-2 and TRBJ1-1, the full variable domain reads GAGVSQSPSNKVTEKGKDVELRCDPISGHTALYWYRQSLGQGLEFLIYFQGNSAPDKSGLPSDRFSAERTGGSVSTLTIQRTQQEDSAVYLCASSPPRQFTEAFFGQGTRLTVV.

This clone was detected once. The chain carries TRBV5-6 and TRBJ1-5; D is possibly TRBD1 (6 bases). The CDR3 loop spans 14 amino acids. Per germline, CDR1 SGHDT and CDR2 YYEEEE. The ends were cut back, 1 base at V and 7 bases at J, with 12 bases in the middle. CDR3 sequence: CASSLQQGVQPQHF. In DNA, the CDR3 is TGTGCCAGCAGCTTGCAACAGGGCGTACAGCCCCAGCATTTT.

The chain carries TRBV10-3 and TRBJ2-1; 10 bases map to TRBD1. V lost 6 bases and J lost 1; bases outside the gene matches: 3. The V gene's germline CDR1 is ENHRY and CDR2 SYGVKD. This CDR3 is 15 amino acids long. Here the CDR3 DNA reads TGTGCCATCAGCGCGGACAGGGGGTCCTACAATGAGCAGTTCTTC. It translates to CAISADRGSYNEQFF.

V and J are TRBV6-1 and TRBJ2-1; the match to TRBD2 covers 7 bases. CDR3 length: 17 residues. The V gene's germline CDR1 is MNHNS and CDR2 SASEGT. Unmatched junction bases numbered 11, after V lost 0 bases and J lost 6 bases. CDR3 residues: CASSEAFGGSVPNEQFF. The CDR3 nucleotides are TGTGCCAGCAGTGAAGCTTTCGGCGGGAGTGTTCCCAATGAGCAGTTCTTC.

The rearrangement uses TRBV5-1 and TRBJ2-7; D not resolved. From germline, CDR1 is SGHRS and CDR2 YFSETQ. The ends were cut back, 0 bases at V and 4 bases at J, with 11 bases in the middle. The CDR3 covers 14 residues. Here the CDR3 reads CASSLGLPPYEQYF. As DNA, the CDR3 is TGCGCCAGCAGCTTGGGACTTCCGCCTTACGAGCAGTACTTC. The whole variable domain, remainder taken from reference TRBV5-1 and TRBJ2-7, is KAGVTQTPRYLIKTRGQQVTLSCSPISGHRSVSWYQQTPGQGLQFLFEYFSETQRNKGNFPGRFSGRQFSNSRSEMNVSTLELGDSALYLCASSLGLPPYEQYFGPGTRLTVT.

The V and J genes are TRBV6-6 and TRBJ1-5; D gene ambiguous. Trimming removed 8 bases from V and 4 bases from J, with 12 bases in between. Germline V CDR1 and CDR2: MNHNY, SVGAGI (reference sequence). This CDR3 contains 13 residues. CDR3 DNA: TGTGCCAGCTCCAGGAGGGAAAATCAGCCCCAGCATTTT. Amino acids: CASSRRENQPQHF.

The chain uses TRBV28 and TRBJ2-3; D ambiguous. Trimming took off 7 bases at V and 4 bases at J, with 6 bases between the two ends. CDR3 length: 11 amino acids. CDR1 is MDHEN, CDR2 SYDVKM, per germline. The CDR3 here is CASNRADTQYF. In DNA form, the CDR3 reads TGTGCCAGCAATAGGGCAGATACGCAGTATTTT.

The rearrangement links TRBV19 to TRBJ1-1; 9 positions match TRBD1. Per the germline V gene, CDR1 is LNHDA and CDR2 is SQIVND (reference sequence). CDR3 length: 14 amino acids. J gave up 5 bases and V 7 bases, and 8 bases lay outside the gene matches. CDR3 nucleotide sequence: TGTGCCAGTATAGGTGGGACAGGGCTGACTGAAGCTTTCTTT. Translating it yields CASIGGTGLTEAFF.

The rearrangement joins TRBV27 to TRBJ1-4, with 11 bases fitting TRBD1. This CDR3 comprises 15 residues. Germline V lookup: CDR1 MNHEY, CDR2 SMNVEV (reference sequence). The ends lost 4 bases at V and 8 bases at J; junction bases unmatched: 6. In nucleotides, the CDR3 is TGTGCCAGCAGTTCGGGGACAGGGGGGAAGGAAAAACTGTTTTTT. This codes for CASSSGTGGKEKLFF.

This clone occurred once. The chain recombines TRBV4-3 with TRBJ1-1, with TRBD1 identical over 7 bases. The germline gives CDR1 LGHNA, CDR2 YSLEER. The CDR3 totals 16 residues. Trimming cost V 4 bases and J 5 bases; bases outside gene matches: 13. The CDR3 DNA is TGCGCCAGCAGCCCACCGGGACAGCCACTTGGGACTGAAGCTTTCTTT. It codes for CASSPPGQPLGTEAFF.

This chain links TRBV6-5 with TRBJ1-5; D possibly corresponds to TRBD1 (6 bases). This CDR3 is built from 14 residues. The V gene's germline CDR1 is MNHEY and CDR2 SVGAGI. The ends were cut back, 5 bases at V and 4 bases at J, with 12 bases in the middle. CDR3 in amino acids: CASSPRGGNQPQHF. CDR3 nucleotide sequence: TGTGCCAGCAGTCCGAGGGGGGGGAATCAGCCCCAGCATTTT.

The chain couples TRBV28 to TRBJ1-5; 9 bases are a match to TRBD1. This CDR3 is 16 amino acids long. Losses at the gene ends were 7 bases for V and 1 base for J; bases not matched to a gene: 8. Germline CDR1 and CDR2: MDHEN and SYDVKM. CDR3: CASTTGGLKSNQPQHF. CDR3 DNA sequence: TGTGCCAGCACGACAGGGGGGTTGAAAAGCAATCAGCCCCAGCATTTT. Looking up the rest from reference TRBV28 and TRBJ1-5 gives the full variable domain: DVKVTQSSRYLVKRTGEKVFLECVQDMDHENMFWYRQDPGLGLRLIYFSYDVKMKEKGDIPEGYSVSREKKERFSLILESASTNQTSMYLCASTTGGLKSNQPQHFGDGTRLSIL.

The J gene is TRBJ2-1, the V gene TRBV10-2; 9 nucleotides match TRBD2. Germline CDR1 and CDR2: WSHSY and SAAADI. Trimming cost V 6 bases and J 7 bases; bases outside gene matches: 13. The CDR3 consists of 16 residues. CDR3 in amino acids: CASRYSGGRVENEQFF. The CDR3 DNA is TGCGCCAGCAGGTACTCAGGCGGGAGGGTGGAAAATGAGCAGTTCTTC.